Shown below are 11 T cell receptor beta chains from a single sample sequenced in a study of T-cell memory formation after mild COVID-19. From the 5' RACE reads, TCRdb called clonotypes with MiXCR, one entry per CDR3 protein. The profile shows some 350,000 distinct CDR3 sequences, roughly 13% of them singletons. The specimen sequenced was PBMCs or a T cell subset sorted from them (not recorded which). The receptors were gathered from a man between 18 and 35 years old who had mild COVID-19 (a few samples of this study predate the infection). Cell type and time point are not known.

The chain has TRBV9 and TRBJ2-5; possibly TRBD2 for D (5 bases). This CDR3 is 15 amino acids long. CDR1 is SGDLS, CDR2 YYNGEE, per germline. Trimming removed 4 bases from V and 1 base from J, with 14 bases in between. CDR3 coding DNA: TGTGCCAGCAGCCCCACCCAGCGGCCCCAAGAGACCCAGTACTTC. Translating gives CASSPTQRPQETQYF.

This clonotype occurred a few times. The chain employs TRBV19 and TRBJ2-5; possibly TRBD2 for D (6 bases). The V gene's germline CDR1 is LNHDA and CDR2 SQIVND (reference sequence). This CDR3 region has 14 residues. The V gene lost 5 bases and the J gene lost 5 bases, with 15 bases spanning the gap. The CDR3 loop reads CASSLVGRSETQYF. The CDR3 coding sequence is TGTGCCAGTAGTCTCGTGGGGAGGTCGGAGACCCAGTACTTC.

This clonotype has a handful of counts. The gene calls are TRBV4-1 and TRBJ1-2, with 7 bases that match TRBD1. Per germline, CDR1 MGHRA and CDR2 YSYEKL. The J segment lost 4 bases and the V segment lost 2 bases, leaving 13 bases of the junction unmatched. The CDR3 contains 17 residues. The CDR3 region is CASSQPQPDRSVYGYTF. DNA of the CDR3: TGCGCCAGCAGCCAACCCCAACCGGACAGGTCTGTCTATGGCTACACCTTC.

The sample holds a few counts of this clonotype. The J gene is TRBJ2-3, the V gene TRBV20-1, with D possibly being TRBD2 (6 bases). This CDR3 contains 12 residues. The V end was cut by 8 bases, the J end by 2 bases, with 11 bases between. CDR1 and CDR2 from the germline V gene are DFQATT and SNEGSKA (reference sequence). CDR3 residues: CSWGRSTDTQYF. CDR3 nucleotides: TGCAGTTGGGGGAGGTCCACAGATACGCAGTATTTT.

Written as DNA, the CDR3 is TGCGCCAGCAGCCAAGATTCTGCAGGGAACTCTGGAAACACCATATATTTT. Encoded protein: CASSQDSAGNSGNTIYF. The chain links TRBV4-3 to TRBJ1-3; D might be TRBD1 (5 bases). The V and J ends lost 0 bases and 0 bases respectively, with 12 bases between them. Germline-derived CDR1 and CDR2 are LGHNA and YSLEER. There are 17 residues in the CDR3.

The V call is TRBV5-1, the J call TRBJ2-1; a weak D match, TRBD2 (5 bases). The CDR3 runs 13 residues. Trimming left V 4 bases short and J 7 bases short, with 12 bases between. Germline CDR1 SGHRS, CDR2 YFSETQ. The CDR3 protein is CASSTAGENEQFF. DNA of the CDR3: TGCGCCAGCAGCACAGCCGGGGAAAATGAGCAGTTCTTC.

The sample holds a few counts of this clonotype. CDR3 sequence reads: CASRGDRGRETQYF. The CDR3 DNA reads TGTGCCAGCAGGGGAGACAGGGGGCGGGAGACCCAGTACTTC. The chain employs TRBV12-3 or TRBV12-4 and TRBJ2-5; 10 nucleotides align to TRBD1. The trim removed 6 bases at V and 5 bases at J, leaving 6 bases unmatched. CDR3 length equals 14 residues.

In this sample, this clonotype turned up many times. V is TRBV18 and J is TRBJ1-6; D unresolved. The CDR3 is 16 amino acids. V was clipped by 6 bases and J by 7 bases, with 19 bases between them. The germline V gene encodes CDR1 KGHSH and CDR2 LQKENI. The CDR3 loop reads CASSVRMEAWNSPLHF. CDR3 nucleotide sequence: TGTGCCAGCTCTGTCAGGATGGAGGCTTGGAATTCACCCCTCCACTTT.

The rearrangement links TRBV12-3 or TRBV12-4 to TRBJ2-2; the match to TRBD1 covers 9 bases. The J segment lost 4 bases and the V segment lost 5 bases, leaving 5 bases of the junction unmatched. This CDR3 is built from 15 residues. CDR3 sequence: CASSVGGQGTGELFF. In nucleotides, the CDR3 is TGTGCCAGCAGTGTAGGGGGACAGGGCACCGGGGAGCTGTTTTTT.

The chain uses TRBV5-1 and TRBJ1-2; D is unresolved. This CDR3 comprises 14 residues. Germline CDR1 is SGHRS and CDR2 is YFSETQ. Trimming left V 4 bases short and J 4 bases short, with 14 bases between. The CDR3 protein is CASSEASTLYGYTF. CDR3 nucleotides: TGCGCCAGCAGCGAGGCGTCGACCCTCTATGGCTACACCTTC.

V is TRBV5-4 and J is TRBJ1-4; weak D call: TRBD1 (5 bases). Trimming cost V 0 bases and J 8 bases, with 14 bases left between them. Germline-derived CDR1 and CDR2 are SGHNT and YYREEE (reference sequence). The CDR3 extends over 15 amino acids. The chain's CDR3 is CASSLGGPMGEKLFF. The CDR3, as DNA: TGTGCCAGCAGCTTGGGGGGACCCATGGGCGAAAAACTGTTTTTT.